This TCR beta chain emerged from a study of T-cell memory formation after mild COVID-19. The sample holds a few counts of this clonotype. CDR3 size: 10 residues. CDR1 and CDR2 from the germline V gene are DFQATT and SNEGSKA (reference sequence). Trimming pared 5 bases from V and 3 bases from J, leaving 2 bases between. Constant-segment primers were used for 5'RACE, and the resulting TCR alpha and TCR beta cDNA libraries carried sample barcodes and UMIs. TCRdb re-called the 5' RACE reads through MiXCR, storing one row per CDR3 protein. This table has around 200,000 distinct CDR3 sequences, around 18% appearing once.

The chain carries TRBV20-1 and TRBJ1-3; D ambiguous. The TCR sequence derives from a man aged 18 to 29 who had mild COVID-19 (a few samples of this study predate the infection). Cell type and time point are not known. Sequencing input: PBMCs or a T cell subset sorted from them (not recorded which). CDR3 DNA: TGCAGTGCTCGTGGAAACACCATATATTTT. Translated, it gives CSARGNTIYF.